This T cell receptor (beta chain) was retrieved from a study of OX40 agonist ivuxolimab in advanced cancers. Study in general: The patients received agonistic anti-OX40 (CD134) antibody ivuxolimab.

The germline gives CDR1 SGHRS, CDR2 YFSETQ. J gave up 3 bases and V 0 bases, and 1 base lay outside the gene matches. The CDR3 sequence is 15 residues long. Repertoires were generated with immunoSEQ multiplex PCR, while TCRdb's copy carries only in-frame clones and drops some. The sample has about 40,000 clones, roughly four fifths seen once. V is TRBV5-1 and J is TRBJ2-1; TRBD2 matches at 9 bases. Sequencing used CD4+ or CD8+ T cells sorted from blood, obtained in a trial of the OX40 agonist ivuxolimab. This clonotype was sampled from an adult with an advanced solid tumor such as melanoma, head and neck, liver or kidney cancer. CDR3 residues: CASSLGLAVYNEQFF. CDR3 nucleotides: TGCGCCAGCAGCTTGGGACTAGCGGTCTACAATGAGCAGTTCTTC. Looking up the rest from reference TRBV5-1 and TRBJ2-1 gives the full variable domain: KAGVTQTPRYLIKTRGQQVTLSCSPISGHRSVSWYQQTPGQGLQFLFEYFSETQRNKGNFPGRFSGRQFSNSRSEMNVSTLELGDSALYLCASSLGLAVYNEQFFGPGTRLTVL.